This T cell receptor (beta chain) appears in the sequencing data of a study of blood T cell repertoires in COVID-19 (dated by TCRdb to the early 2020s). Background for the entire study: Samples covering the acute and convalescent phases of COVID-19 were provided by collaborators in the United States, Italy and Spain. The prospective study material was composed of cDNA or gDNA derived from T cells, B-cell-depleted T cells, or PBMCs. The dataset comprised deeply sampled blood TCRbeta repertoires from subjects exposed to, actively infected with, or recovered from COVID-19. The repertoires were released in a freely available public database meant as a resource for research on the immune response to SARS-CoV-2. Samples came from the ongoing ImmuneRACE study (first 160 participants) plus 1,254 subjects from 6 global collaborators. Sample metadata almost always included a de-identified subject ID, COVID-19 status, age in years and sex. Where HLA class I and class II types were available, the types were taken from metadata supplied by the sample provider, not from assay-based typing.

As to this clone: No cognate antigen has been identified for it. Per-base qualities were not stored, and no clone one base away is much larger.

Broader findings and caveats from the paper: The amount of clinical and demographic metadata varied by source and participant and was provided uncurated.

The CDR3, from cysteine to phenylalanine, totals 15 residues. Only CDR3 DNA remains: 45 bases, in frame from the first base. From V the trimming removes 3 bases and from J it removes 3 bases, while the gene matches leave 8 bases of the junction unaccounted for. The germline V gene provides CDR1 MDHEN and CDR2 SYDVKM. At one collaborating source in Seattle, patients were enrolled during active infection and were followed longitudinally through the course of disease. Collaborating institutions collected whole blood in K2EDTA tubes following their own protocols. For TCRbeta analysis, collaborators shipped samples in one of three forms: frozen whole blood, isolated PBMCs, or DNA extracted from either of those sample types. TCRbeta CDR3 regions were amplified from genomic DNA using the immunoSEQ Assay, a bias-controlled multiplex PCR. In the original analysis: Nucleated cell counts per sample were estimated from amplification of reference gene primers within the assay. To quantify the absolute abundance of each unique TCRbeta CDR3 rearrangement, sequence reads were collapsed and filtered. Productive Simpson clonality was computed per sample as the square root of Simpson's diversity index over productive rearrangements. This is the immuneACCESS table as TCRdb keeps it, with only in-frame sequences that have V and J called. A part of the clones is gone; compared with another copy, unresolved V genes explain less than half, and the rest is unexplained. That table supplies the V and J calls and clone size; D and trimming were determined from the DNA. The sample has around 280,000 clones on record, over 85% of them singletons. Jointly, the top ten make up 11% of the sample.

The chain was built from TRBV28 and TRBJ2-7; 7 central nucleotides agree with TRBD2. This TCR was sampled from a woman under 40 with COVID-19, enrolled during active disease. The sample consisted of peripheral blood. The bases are TGTGCCAGCAGTTTCCCCAGGGACTATGACTACGAGCAGTACTTC. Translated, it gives CASSFPRDYDYEQYF.